Sequencing of this T cell receptor (beta chain) was carried out in a study of shared clonotypes between healthy human individuals. Broader study findings: Clonotypes shared by all four sorted-subset donors had higher generation probabilities than non-shared clonotypes. Several donors shared around 5.2% of their naive CD4 clonotypes.

Each donor was a Caucasian adult residing in Nashville, Tennessee. CD4+ cells underwent separation, giving CD45RA+ naive and CD45RA-negative memory subsets. TCRdb keeps only in-frame clones here, not all; method: immunoSEQ multiplex PCR. Of approximately 700,000 clones detected, around 78% appear once; the ten largest clones hold around 1.8%. Points on this clone: As yet, its antigen is unknown.

Sequencing used memory CD4+ T cells sorted from blood. As to subset: CD45RA-negative fraction. This TCR was sampled from a woman in her twenties or thirties in good health.

CDR3 coding DNA: TGTGCCTGGAGCGGAGGGATCACAGATACGCAGTATTTT. Amino acids: CAWSGGITDTQYF. V is TRBV30 and J is TRBJ2-3; weak D call: TRBD2 (6 bases). The CDR3 consists of 13 residues. Trimming shortened V by 3 bases and J by 2 bases, and 9 bases separated the two germline ends. CDR1 is GTSNPN and CDR2 is SVGIG in the germline V gene (reference sequence).